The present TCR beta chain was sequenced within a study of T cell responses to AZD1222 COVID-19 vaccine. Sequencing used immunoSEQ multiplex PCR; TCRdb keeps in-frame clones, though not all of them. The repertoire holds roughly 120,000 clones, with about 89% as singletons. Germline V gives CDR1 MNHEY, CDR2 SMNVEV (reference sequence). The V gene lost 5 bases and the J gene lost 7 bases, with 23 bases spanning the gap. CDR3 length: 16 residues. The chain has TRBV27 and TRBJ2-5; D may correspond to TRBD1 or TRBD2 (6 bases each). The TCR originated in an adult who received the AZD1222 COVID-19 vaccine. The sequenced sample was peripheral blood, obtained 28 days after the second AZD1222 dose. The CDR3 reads CASSPPVTGTEGTQYF. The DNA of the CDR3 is TGTGCCAGCAGTCCCCCGGTTACAGGGACTGAGGGGACCCAGTACTTC.